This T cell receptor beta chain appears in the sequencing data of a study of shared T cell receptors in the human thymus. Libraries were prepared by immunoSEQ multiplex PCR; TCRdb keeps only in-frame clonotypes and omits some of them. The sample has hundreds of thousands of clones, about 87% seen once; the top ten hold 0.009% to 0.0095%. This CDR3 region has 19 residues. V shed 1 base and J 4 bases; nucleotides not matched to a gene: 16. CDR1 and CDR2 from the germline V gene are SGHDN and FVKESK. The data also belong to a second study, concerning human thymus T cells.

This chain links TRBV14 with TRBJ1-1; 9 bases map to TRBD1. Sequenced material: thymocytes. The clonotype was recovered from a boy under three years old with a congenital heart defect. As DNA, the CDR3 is TGTGCCAGCAGCCAAGGGAAAGGACAGGGGAGAATATGGATCACTGAAGCTTTCTTT. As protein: CASSQGKGQGRIWITEAFF. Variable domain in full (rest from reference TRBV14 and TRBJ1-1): EAGVTQFPSHSVIEKGQTVTLRCDPISGHDNLYWYRRVMGKEIKFLLHFVKESKQDESGMPNNRFLAERTGGTYSTLKVQPAELEDSGVYFCASSQGKGQGRIWITEAFFGQGTRLTVV.